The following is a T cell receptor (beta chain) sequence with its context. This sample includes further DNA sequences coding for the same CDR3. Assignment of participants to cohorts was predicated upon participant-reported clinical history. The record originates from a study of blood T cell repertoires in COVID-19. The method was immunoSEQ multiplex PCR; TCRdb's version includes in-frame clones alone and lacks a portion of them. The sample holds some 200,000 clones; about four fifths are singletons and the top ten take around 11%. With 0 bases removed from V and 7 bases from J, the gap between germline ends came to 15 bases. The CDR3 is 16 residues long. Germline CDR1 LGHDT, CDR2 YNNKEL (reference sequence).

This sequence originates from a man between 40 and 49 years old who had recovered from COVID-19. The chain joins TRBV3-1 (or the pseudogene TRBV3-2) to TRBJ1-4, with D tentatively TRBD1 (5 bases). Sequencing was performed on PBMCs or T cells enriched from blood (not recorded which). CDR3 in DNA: TGTGCCAGCAGCCAAGATCCGGGGACGGGGGGTGAAAAACTGTTTTTT. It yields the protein CASSQDPGTGGEKLFF.